The 10 T cell receptor beta chains below all came from one sample that was sequenced in a study of T cell responses to AZD1222 COVID-19 vaccine. Sequencing was performed with immunoSEQ multiplex PCR; in TCRdb, only in-frame clones are kept and a portion is missing. The table lists 150,000 or so clones, about 91% of them singletons, with about 16% in the top ten. The sequencing here drew on peripheral blood, taken on day 0 of AZD1222 vaccination. These receptors all come from an adult in good health.

The chain carries TRBV4-2 and TRBJ2-4; 11 nucleotides line up with TRBD2. The CDR3 is 17 amino acids. V lost 1 base and J lost 1; bases outside the gene matches: 3. Germline loops: CDR1 LGHNA, CDR2 YNFKEQ. In DNA form, the CDR3 reads TGTGCCAGCAGCCAAGCCCCTAGCGGGGGGGCCAAAAACATTCAGTACTTC. Encoded protein: CASSQAPSGGAKNIQYF.

Here the CDR3 reads CASSPPEGVDYGYTF. For the CDR3, the DNA is TGTGCCAGCTCACCACCCGAAGGGGTGGACTATGGCTACACCTTC. The chain couples TRBV18 to TRBJ1-2; D might be TRBD1 (5 bases). The V and J ends lost 0 bases and 3 bases respectively, with 11 bases between them. The CDR3 consists of 15 residues. Germline CDR1 KGHSH, CDR2 LQKENI.

The chain carries TRBV5-1 and TRBJ1-1; possibly TRBD1 for D (5 bases). The CDR3 consists of 13 residues. Germline V CDR1 and CDR2: SGHRS, YFSETQ. Trimming removed 4 bases at V and 1 base at J, with 8 bases between. CDR3 protein: CASSEGTNTEAFF. CDR3 DNA sequence: TGCGCCAGCAGCGAAGGGACGAACACTGAAGCTTTCTTT. The full variable domain, its missing parts supplied by reference TRBV5-1 and TRBJ1-1, is KAGVTQTPRYLIKTRGQQVTLSCSPISGHRSVSWYQQTPGQGLQFLFEYFSETQRNKGNFPGRFSGRQFSNSRSEMNVSTLELGDSALYLCASSEGTNTEAFFGQGTRLTVV.

This rearrangement joins TRBV7-3 to TRBJ2-5; TRBD2 matches 7 bases. The CDR3 has 14 amino acids. Germline-derived CDR1 and CDR2 are SGHTA and FQGTGA. Trimming cost V 5 bases and J 2 bases; bases outside gene matches: 5. In DNA, the CDR3 is TGTGCCAGCAGCCCGGGAGCGGGACAAGAGACCCAGTACTTC. Its translation: CASSPGAGQETQYF.

V is TRBV6-6 and J is TRBJ2-2; D might be TRBD2 (5 bases). Looked up from germline, CDR1 is MNHNY and CDR2 is SVGAGI (reference sequence). This CDR3 spans 15 amino acids. Trimming pared 3 bases from V and 0 bases from J, leaving 8 bases between. Here the CDR3 reads CASSYTSPNTGELFF. As DNA, the CDR3 is TGTGCCAGCAGTTATACTAGTCCGAACACCGGGGAGCTGTTTTTT.

This clone was observed a few times. The chain uses TRBV13 and TRBJ1-1; D is unclear. The CDR3 extends over 15 amino acids. Germline V gene sequence: CDR1 PRHDT, CDR2 FYEKMQ (reference sequence). V lost 1 base to trimming and J lost 5 bases, with 14 bases between them. The CDR3 DNA sequence: TGTGCCAGCAGCTTAGTTCCATCTGCGGGGACTGAAGCTTTCTTT. Translating it yields CASSLVPSAGTEAFF.

The gene calls are TRBV4-3 and TRBJ1-2; D is unclear. Trimming cost V 1 base and J 5 bases, with 17 bases left between them. From germline, CDR1 is LGHNA and CDR2 YSLEER. The CDR3 runs to 16 residues. In DNA form, the CDR3 reads TGCGCCAGCAGCCAAGTAGCGGGGATCCCCTCTTATGGCTACACCTTC. Translating gives CASSQVAGIPSYGYTF.

This clone was picked up one time. The chain links TRBV5-1 to TRBJ1-1; no clear D gene. Germline assignment: CDR1 SGHRS and CDR2 YFSETQ. The V end lost 2 bases, the J end lost 2 bases, and 13 bases lay between the germline ends. The CDR3 totals 15 residues. CDR3 DNA sequence: TGCGCCAGCAGCTTACAAACAGAGCTAAACACTGAAGCTTTCTTT. It translates to CASSLQTELNTEAFF.

The V and J genes are TRBV11-3 and TRBJ1-1; 7 bases agree with TRBD1. Germline CDR1 SGHNT, CDR2 YENEEA. The CDR3 runs to 16 residues. V was clipped by 5 bases and J by 1 base; unmatched bases: 10. The CDR3 sequence is CASSPTRQGRNTEAFF. The CDR3 bases are TGTGCCAGCAGCCCAACCCGACAGGGAAGGAACACTGAAGCTTTCTTT.

As DNA, the CDR3 is TGTGCCAGCAGCAAAGACGTCTCTGGGGCCAACGTCCTGACTTTC. Its translation is CASSKDVSGANVLTF. V gene TRBV21-1 combines with J gene TRBJ2-6. TRBV21-1 is an annotated pseudogene. CDR3 size: 15 residues.